The clone carrying this T cell receptor (beta chain) has just a few counts. Its antigen is not known. The data are from a study of T-cell memory formation after mild COVID-19. 5'RACE primed from the constant segment yielded TCR alpha and TCR beta cDNA libraries bearing sample barcodes and UMIs. TCRdb used MiXCR to reprocess the 5' RACE reads, holding one entry per CDR3 protein. The repertoire holds around 250,000 distinct CDR3 sequences, 7.5% to 10% seen once, with around 20% in the top ten. Findings and caveats of the study: From day 15 to 85, contracting clones were balanced between CD4 and CD8, whereas later expanders leaned toward CD4+.

Germline V gene sequence: CDR1 SGHVS, CDR2 FQNEAQ. The junction had 7 bases not matched to a gene; V was cut back by 1 base and J by 5 bases. The CDR3 sequence is 15 residues long. The receptor was derived from a man aged 18 to 30 who had mild COVID-19 (a few samples of this study predate the infection). Cell type and time point are not known. Material: PBMCs or a T cell subset sorted from them (not recorded which). V gene TRBV7-8 combines with J gene TRBJ1-1, with 7 bases aligning to TRBD1. CDR3 nucleotide sequence: TGTGCCAGCAGCTTAGGGGCAGGGGGAAATACTGAAGCTTTCTTT. Protein: CASSLGAGGNTEAFF.